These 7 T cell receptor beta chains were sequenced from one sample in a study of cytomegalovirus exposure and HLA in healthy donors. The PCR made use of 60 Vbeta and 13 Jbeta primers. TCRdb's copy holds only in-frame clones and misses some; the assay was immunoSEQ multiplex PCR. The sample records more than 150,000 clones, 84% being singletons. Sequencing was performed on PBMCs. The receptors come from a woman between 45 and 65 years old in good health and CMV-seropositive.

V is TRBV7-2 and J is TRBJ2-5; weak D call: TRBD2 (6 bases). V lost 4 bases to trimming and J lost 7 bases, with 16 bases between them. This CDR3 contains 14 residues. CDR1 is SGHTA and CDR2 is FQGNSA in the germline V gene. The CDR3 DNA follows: TGTGCCAGCAGCTCCTCCAGGGACTCAGGGACCCAGTACTTC. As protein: CASSSSRDSGTQYF.

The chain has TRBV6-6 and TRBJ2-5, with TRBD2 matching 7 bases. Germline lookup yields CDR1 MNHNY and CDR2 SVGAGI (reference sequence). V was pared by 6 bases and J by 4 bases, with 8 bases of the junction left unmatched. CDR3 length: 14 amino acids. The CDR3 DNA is TGTGCCAGCAGCCAAGGACTAGGCGGAGAGACCCAGTACTTC. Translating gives CASSQGLGGETQYF.

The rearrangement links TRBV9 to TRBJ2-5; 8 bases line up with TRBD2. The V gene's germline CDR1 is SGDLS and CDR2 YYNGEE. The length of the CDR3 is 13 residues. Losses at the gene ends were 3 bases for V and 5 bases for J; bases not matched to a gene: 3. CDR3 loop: CASSGRGGETQYF. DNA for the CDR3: TGTGCCAGCAGCGGACGGGGGGGTGAGACCCAGTACTTC.

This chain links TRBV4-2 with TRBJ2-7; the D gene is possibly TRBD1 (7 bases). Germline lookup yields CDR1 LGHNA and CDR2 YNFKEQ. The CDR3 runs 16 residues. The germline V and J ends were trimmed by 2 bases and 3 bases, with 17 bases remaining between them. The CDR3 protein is CASSQSGEAGGYEQYF. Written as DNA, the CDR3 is TGTGCCAGCAGCCAATCGGGGGAGGCAGGGGGCTACGAGCAGTACTTC.

The CDR3 region has the DNA TGTGCCAGCACCAATTTCGTAACGGGGGGATACAATGAGCAGTTCTTC. It encodes CASTNFVTGGYNEQFF. The chain combines TRBV7-9 with TRBJ2-1, with 7 bases identical to TRBD2. The CDR3 has 16 amino acids. Per germline, CDR1 SEHNR and CDR2 FQNEAQ (reference sequence). Unmatched junction bases numbered 13, after V lost 7 bases and J lost 4 bases.

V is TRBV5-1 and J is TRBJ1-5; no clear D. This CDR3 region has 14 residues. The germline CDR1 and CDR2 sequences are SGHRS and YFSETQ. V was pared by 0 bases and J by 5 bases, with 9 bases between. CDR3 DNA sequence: TGCGCCAGCAGCTTGGGAGGGTCCGATCAGCCCCAGCATTTT. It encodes CASSLGGSDQPQHF. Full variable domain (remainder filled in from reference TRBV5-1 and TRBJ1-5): KAGVTQTPRYLIKTRGQQVTLSCSPISGHRSVSWYQQTPGQGLQFLFEYFSETQRNKGNFPGRFSGRQFSNSRSEMNVSTLELGDSALYLCASSLGGSDQPQHFGDGTRLSIL.

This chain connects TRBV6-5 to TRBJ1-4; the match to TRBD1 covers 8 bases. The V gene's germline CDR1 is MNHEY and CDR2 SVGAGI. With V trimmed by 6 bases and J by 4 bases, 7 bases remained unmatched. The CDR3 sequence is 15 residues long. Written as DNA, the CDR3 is TGTGCCAGCAGATTCGGACAGGGTGATAATGAAAAACTGTTTTTT. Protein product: CASRFGQGDNEKLFF.